This T cell receptor beta chain was captured by sequencing in a study of CD8 T cells in Susac syndrome. About the study: Patients with Susac syndrome were therapy-naive, on corticosteroids, or on intravenous immunoglobulin alone at the time that blood was drawn. General study points: The authors acknowledged that the study's TCR sequencing and HLA analysis involved relatively few individuals.

The ends were cut back, 0 bases at V and 2 bases at J, with 2 bases in the middle. The CDR3 runs to 14 residues. Per germline, CDR1 MNHEY and CDR2 SVGEGT. Comments on this clonotype: The antigen is unknown.

Random-hexamer reverse transcription was applied to roughly 0.45 to 1 ug RNA. An immunoSEQ multiplex PCR amplified TCR beta CDR3 over 54 Vbeta and 13 Jbeta. TCRdb reprocessed the immunoSEQ multiplex PCR reads via MiXCR and lists one record per CDR3 protein. The table has 70,000 to 75,000 distinct CDR3 sequences, 93% seen once. The receptor was isolated from a human donor with Susac syndrome. Material for sequencing was CD4+ T cells from PBMCs. The V call is TRBV6-2 or TRBV6-3, the J call TRBJ2-6; D not certain. CDR3 sequence reads: CASSYSTGANVLTF. The CDR3 region has the DNA TGTGCCAGCAGTTACTCGACTGGGGCCAACGTCCTGACTTTC.